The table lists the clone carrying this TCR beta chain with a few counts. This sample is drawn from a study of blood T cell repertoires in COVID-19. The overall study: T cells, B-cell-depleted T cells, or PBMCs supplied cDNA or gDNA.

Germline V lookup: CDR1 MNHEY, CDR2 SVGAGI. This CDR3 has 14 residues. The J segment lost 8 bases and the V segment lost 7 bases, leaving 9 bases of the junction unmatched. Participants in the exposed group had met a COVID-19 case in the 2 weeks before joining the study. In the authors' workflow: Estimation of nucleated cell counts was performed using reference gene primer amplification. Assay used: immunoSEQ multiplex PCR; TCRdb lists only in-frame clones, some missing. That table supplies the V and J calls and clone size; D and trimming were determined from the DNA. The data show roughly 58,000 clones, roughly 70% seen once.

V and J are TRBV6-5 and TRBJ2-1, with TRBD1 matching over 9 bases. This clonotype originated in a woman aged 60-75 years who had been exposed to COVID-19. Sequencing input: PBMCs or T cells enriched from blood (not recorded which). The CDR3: CASTLTGGIHEQFF. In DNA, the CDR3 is TGTGCCAGCACATTGACAGGGGGAATCCATGAGCAGTTCTTC.